The clone carrying this TCR beta chain was counted between two and nine times. Germline CDR1 is SEHNR and CDR2 is FQNEAQ (reference sequence). This CDR3 has 15 amino acids. V was clipped by 5 bases and J by 3 bases; unmatched bases: 5. The sample originates from a study of response to subunit inactivated influenza vaccine. TCRdb processed the RT-PCR reads anew with MiXCR; each CDR3 protein has one entry. The sample includes around 200,000 distinct CDR3 sequences, approximately 12% seen only once; the top ten take around 28%. These same records also appear under a second study, on T cells expressing NK-cell markers. That publication notes: cDNA encoding TCR beta was synthesized via 5'RACE template switching incorporating UMIs. It was sorted CD3+CD56+NKG2C+, CD3+CD56+NKG2C- and CD3+CD56-NKG2C+ T cells that supplied the TCR beta repertoires. Serological testing identified seven of the eight sequenced donors as HCMV-seropositive and one as seronegative. For a few donors, these clonotypes were likewise the leading ones in the CD3+CD56-NKG2C+ fraction.

The chain links TRBV7-9 to TRBJ2-7; 12 bases map to TRBD2. The source material was CD8+ T cells sorted from PBMCs, sampled 11 to 12 days after vaccination. The receptor was derived from a man aged 45 to 65 who received an inactivated influenza vaccine. The CDR3 DNA sequence: TGTGCCAGCAGCCCTACTAGCGGGAGGTACTACGAGCAGTACTTC. Its protein is CASSPTSGRYYEQYF.